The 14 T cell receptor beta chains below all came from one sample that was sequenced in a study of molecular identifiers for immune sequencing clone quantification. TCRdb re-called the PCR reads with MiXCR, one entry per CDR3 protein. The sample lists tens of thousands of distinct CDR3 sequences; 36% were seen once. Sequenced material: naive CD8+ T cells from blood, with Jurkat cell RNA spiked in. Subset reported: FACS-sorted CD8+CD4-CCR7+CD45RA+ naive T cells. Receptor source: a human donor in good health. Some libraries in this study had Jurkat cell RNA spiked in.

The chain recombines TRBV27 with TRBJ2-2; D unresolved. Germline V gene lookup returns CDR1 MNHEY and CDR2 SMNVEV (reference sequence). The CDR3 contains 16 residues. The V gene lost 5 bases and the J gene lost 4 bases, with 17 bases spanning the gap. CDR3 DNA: TGTGCCAGCAGTCACCGGGTAGGGCTGAGCACCGGGGAGCTGTTTTTT. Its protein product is CASSHRVGLSTGELFF.

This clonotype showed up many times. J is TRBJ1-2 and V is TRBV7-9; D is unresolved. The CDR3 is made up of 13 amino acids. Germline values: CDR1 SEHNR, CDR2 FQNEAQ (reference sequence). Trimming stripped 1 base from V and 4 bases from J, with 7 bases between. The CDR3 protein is CASSLVERYGYTF. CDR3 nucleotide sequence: TGTGCCAGCAGCTTAGTCGAGCGCTATGGCTACACCTTC. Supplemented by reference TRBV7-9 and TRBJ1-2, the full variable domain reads DTGVSQNPRHKITKRGQNVTFRCDPISEHNRLYWYRQTLGQGPEFLTYFQNEAQLEKSRLLSDRFSAERPKGSFSTLEIQRTEQGDSAMYLCASSLVERYGYTFGSGTRLTVV.

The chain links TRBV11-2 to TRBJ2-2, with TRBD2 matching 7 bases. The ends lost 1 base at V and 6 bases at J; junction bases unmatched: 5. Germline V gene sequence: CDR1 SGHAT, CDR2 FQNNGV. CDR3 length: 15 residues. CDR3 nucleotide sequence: TGTGCCAGCAGCTTAGGACTAGCTCGTGCCGGGGAGCTGTTTTTT. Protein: CASSLGLARAGELFF.

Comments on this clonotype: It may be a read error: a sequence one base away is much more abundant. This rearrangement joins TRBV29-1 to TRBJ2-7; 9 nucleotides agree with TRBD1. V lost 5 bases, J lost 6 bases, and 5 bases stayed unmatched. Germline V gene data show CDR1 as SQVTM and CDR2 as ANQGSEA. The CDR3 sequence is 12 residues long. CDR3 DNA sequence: TGCAGCGTTCCCGGGACAGGGATCGAGCAGTACTTC. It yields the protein CSVPGTGIEQYF.

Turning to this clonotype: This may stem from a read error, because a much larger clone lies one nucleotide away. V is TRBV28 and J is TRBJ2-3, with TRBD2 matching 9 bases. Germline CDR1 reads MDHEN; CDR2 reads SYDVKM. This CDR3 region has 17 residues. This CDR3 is CASGFLAGVKNTDTQYF. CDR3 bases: TGTGCCAGCGGTTTTTTAGCGGGAGTAAAAAATACAGATACGCAGTATTTT.

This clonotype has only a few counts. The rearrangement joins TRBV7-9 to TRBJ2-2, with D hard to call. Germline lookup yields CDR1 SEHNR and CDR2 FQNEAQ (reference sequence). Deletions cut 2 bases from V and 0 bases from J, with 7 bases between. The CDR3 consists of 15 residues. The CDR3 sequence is CASSLTAPNTGELFF. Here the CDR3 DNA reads TGTGCCAGCAGCTTAACTGCGCCGAACACCGGGGAGCTGTTTTTT.

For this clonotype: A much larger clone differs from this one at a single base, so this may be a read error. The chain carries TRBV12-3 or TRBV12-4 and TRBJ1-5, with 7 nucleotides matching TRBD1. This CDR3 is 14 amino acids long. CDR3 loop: CASSRDSGNQPQQF. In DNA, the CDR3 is TGTGCCAGCAGTCGGGACAGTGGGAATCAGCCCCAGCAATTT.

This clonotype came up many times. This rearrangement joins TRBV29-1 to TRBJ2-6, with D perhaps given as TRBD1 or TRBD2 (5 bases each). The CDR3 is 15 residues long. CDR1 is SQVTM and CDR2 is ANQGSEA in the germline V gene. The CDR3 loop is CGMKGDDSGANVLTF. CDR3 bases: TGCGGTATGAAAGGGGACGACTCTGGGGCCAACGTCCTGACTTTC. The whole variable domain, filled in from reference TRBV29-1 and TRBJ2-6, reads SAVISQKPSRDICQRGTSLTIQCQVDSQVTMMFWYRQQPGQSLTLIATANQGSEATYESGFVIDKFPISRPNLTFSTLTVSNMSPEDSSIYLCGMKGDDSGANVLTFGAGSRLTVL.

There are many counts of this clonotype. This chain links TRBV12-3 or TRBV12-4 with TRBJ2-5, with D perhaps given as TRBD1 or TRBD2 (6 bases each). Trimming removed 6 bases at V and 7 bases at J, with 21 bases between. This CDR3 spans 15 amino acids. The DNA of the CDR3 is TGTGCCAGCAGAAATTCCGCAGGGGCCGGGGGGACCCAGTACTTC. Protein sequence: CASRNSAGAGGTQYF.

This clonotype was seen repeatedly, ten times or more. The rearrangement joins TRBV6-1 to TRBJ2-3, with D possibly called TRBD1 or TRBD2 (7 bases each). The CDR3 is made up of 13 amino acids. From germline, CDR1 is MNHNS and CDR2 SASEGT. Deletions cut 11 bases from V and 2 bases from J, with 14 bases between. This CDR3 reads CAAGDSPTDTQYF. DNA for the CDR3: TGTGCCGCGGGGGACAGTCCCACAGATACGCAGTATTTT.

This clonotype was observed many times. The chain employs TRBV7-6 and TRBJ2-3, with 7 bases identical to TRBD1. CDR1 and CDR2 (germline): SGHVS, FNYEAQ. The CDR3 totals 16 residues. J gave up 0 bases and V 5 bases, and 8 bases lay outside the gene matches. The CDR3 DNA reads TGTGCCAGCAGCCCTCGACAGGGTCCTAGCACAGATACGCAGTATTTT. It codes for CASSPRQGPSTDTQYF.

Here the CDR3 reads CASSAGTGDTQYF. The CDR3, as DNA: TGTGCCAGCAGCGCAGGGACAGGGGATACGCAGTATTTT. V is TRBV13 and J is TRBJ2-3; 9 nucleotides align to TRBD1. The CDR3 totals 13 residues. CDR1 is PRHDT, CDR2 FYEKMQ, per germline (reference sequence). V lost 5 bases and J lost 6; bases outside the gene matches: 3.

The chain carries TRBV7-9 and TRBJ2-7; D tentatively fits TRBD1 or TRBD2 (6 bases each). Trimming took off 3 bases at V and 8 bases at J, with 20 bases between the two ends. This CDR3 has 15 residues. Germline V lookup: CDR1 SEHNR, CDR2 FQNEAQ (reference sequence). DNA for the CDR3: TGTGCCAGCAGCTTTGGTCTCGAGGGCCGGGGGCAGCAGTACTTC. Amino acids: CASSFGLEGRGQQYF.

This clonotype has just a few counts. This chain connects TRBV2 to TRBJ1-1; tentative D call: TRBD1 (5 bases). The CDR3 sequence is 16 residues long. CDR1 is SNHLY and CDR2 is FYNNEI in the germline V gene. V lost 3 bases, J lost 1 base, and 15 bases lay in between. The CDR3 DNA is TGTGCCAGCAGTGATCATGAGTGGGACTCGAACACTGAAGCTTTCTTT. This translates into CASSDHEWDSNTEAFF.